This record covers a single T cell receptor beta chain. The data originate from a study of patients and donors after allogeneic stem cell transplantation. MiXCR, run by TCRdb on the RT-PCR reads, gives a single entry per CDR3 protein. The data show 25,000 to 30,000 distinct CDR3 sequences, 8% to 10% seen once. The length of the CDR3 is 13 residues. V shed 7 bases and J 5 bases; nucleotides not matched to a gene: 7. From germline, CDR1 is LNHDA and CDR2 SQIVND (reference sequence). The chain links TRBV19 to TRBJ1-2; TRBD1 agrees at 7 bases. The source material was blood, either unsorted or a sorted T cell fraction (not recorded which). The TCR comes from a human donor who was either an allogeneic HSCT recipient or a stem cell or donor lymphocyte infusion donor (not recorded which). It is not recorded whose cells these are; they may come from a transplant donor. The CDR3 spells CASTKGQNYGYTF. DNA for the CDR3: TGTGCCAGTACTAAGGGACAGAATTATGGCTACACCTTC.